Listed below are T cell receptor beta chains from one sample, sequenced in a study of T cell clones after liver transplantation. Sequencing used immunoSEQ multiplex PCR; TCRdb keeps in-frame clones, though not all of them. Of 65,000 to 85,000 clones detected, roughly 84% appear once; the ten largest clones hold more than 2%. The input for sequencing was CD4+ T cells from blood, taken around 48 months after liver transplant. These TCRs come from a human patient who received a liver transplant. Some of these T cells may belong to the graft donor. CDR3s include the opening cysteine and the closing phenylalanine or tryptophan. A D gene is named only where the DNA matches it firmly.

>TRBV5-6|-|TRBJ2-5|14
TGTGCCAGCAGCTTGGGAGGAGGGCAAGAGACCCAGTACTTC
CASSLGGGQETQYF
>TRBV30|TRBD1|TRBJ2-6|15
TGTGCCTGGAGGCTCAGGGGGTTAGGGGCCAACGTCCTGACTTTC
CAWRLRGLGANVLTF
>TRBV28|-|TRBJ1-2|13
TGTGCCAGCAGTCCTACAAGGATCTATGGCTACACCTTC
CASSPTRIYGYTF
>TRBV4-3|-|TRBJ2-3|15
TGCGCCAGCAGCCAAAGTCCGGGGGAGACAGATACGCAGTATTTT
CASSQSPGETDTQYF
>TRBV7-2|-|TRBJ2-5|15
TGTGCCAGCAGCTTAGGGGGAGAATTACAAGAGACCCAGTACTTC
CASSLGGELQETQYF
>TRBV4-3|TRBD2|TRBJ2-3|16
TGCGCCAGCAGCCGAGGACTAGCGGGGCTCTCAGATACGCAGTATTTT
CASSRGLAGLSDTQYF
>TRBV11-2|TRBD2|TRBJ2-7|16
TGTGCCAGCAGCCCCCTGGGGCTAGCGGGCTCCTACGAGCAGTACTTC
CASSPLGLAGSYEQYF
>TRBV7-2|TRBD1|TRBJ2-7|12
TGTGCCAGCAGCCTACAGGGGATCGAGCAGTACTTC
CASSLQGIEQYF
>TRBV19|-|TRBJ1-5|15
TGTGCCAGTAGTATTCCGGGGAGTCCACATCAGCCCCAGCATTTT
CASSIPGSPHQPQHF
>TRBV28|-|TRBJ2-1|15
TGTGCCAGCAGCCCCTACACAGGGAAGGGAGTTAGGCAGTTCTTC
CASSPYTGKGVRQFF
>TRBV19|-|TRBJ2-2|13
TGTGCCAGTAGTATGAAGGGGACCGGGGAGCTGTTTTTT
CASSMKGTGELFF